This T cell receptor (beta chain) was identified during a study of CD8 T cells in Susac syndrome. Study outcomes and limitations: In total CD8+ repertoires, 15 to 20 Susac-specific public clones were found, and four or five in CD8+ TEMRA repertoires.

About this clonotype: Antigen unknown.

TEMRA cells were FACS-enriched, unlike CD8+ and CD4+ T cells, which were negatively isolated. With random hexamers, reverse transcription was performed on about 0.5 to 1 ug of RNA. TCRdb recomputed calls from the immunoSEQ multiplex PCR reads with MiXCR, one row per CDR3 protein. Among about 100,000 distinct CDR3 sequences listed, around 96% were seen once. The CDR3 is made up of 15 amino acids. V lost 5 bases, J lost 8 bases, and 11 bases stayed unmatched. Germline-derived CDR1 and CDR2 are MGHRA and YSYEKL. Sequences were obtained from CD8+ T cells from PBMCs. This clonotype was sampled from a human donor with Susac syndrome. The gene calls are TRBV4-1 and TRBJ2-1, with 8 bases matching TRBD2. CDR3 nucleotides: TGCGCCAGCAGCTACAGCGGGGGAGGGGAGGATGAGCAGTTCTTC. This gives the protein CASSYSGGGEDEQFF.